The sequence of this T cell receptor beta chain was determined in a study of T cells in Graves' hyperthyroidism and ophthalmopathy. There are a few counts of this clonotype. Its antigen is still unknown. RNA transcripts were the template for amplifying TCR beta CDR3 regions. First-round RT-PCR targeting the TCR CDR3 was performed with the HTBI primer set. TCRdb used MiXCR to reprocess the multiplex PCR reads, holding one entry per CDR3 protein. Of about 540,000 distinct CDR3 sequences listed, approximately 44% are singletons. The study, taken as a whole, reports: Blood shared most expanded thyroid clonotypes above 0.001.

Participants, patients aged 18 to 65, had newly diagnosed hyperthyroidism with a duration under 2 months. V was cut by 4 bases and J by 1 base, with 8 bases left in between. Looked up from germline, CDR1 is SGHDN and CDR2 is FVKESK. The CDR3 runs 14 residues. This receptor was identified in a young woman with Graves' hyperthyroidism. V and J are TRBV14 and TRBJ1-3; D unresolved. The sequenced sample was peripheral blood or thyroid tissue (not recorded which). CDR3 sequence: CASSLTISGNTIYF. The CDR3 bases are TGTGCCAGCAGCCTTACTATATCTGGAAACACCATATATTTT.